The sequence of this T cell receptor (beta chain) was determined in a study of patients and donors after allogeneic stem cell transplantation. Per the germline V gene, CDR1 is DFQATT and CDR2 is SNEGSKA (reference sequence). This CDR3 has 15 amino acids. V was pared by 5 bases and J by 0 bases, with 14 bases between. MiXCR, applied by TCRdb to the RT-PCR reads, yields one record per CDR3 protein. Here the sample spans hundreds of thousands of distinct CDR3 sequences, more than 15% being singletons. The table lists this clonotype with a few counts. This chain uses TRBV20-1 with TRBJ1-3; D gene uncertain. The clonotype comes from a human donor who was either an allogeneic HSCT recipient or a stem cell or donor lymphocyte infusion donor (not recorded which). It is not recorded whose cells these are; they may come from a transplant donor. The sample taken for sequencing was blood, either unsorted or a sorted T cell fraction (not recorded which). The CDR3 nucleotides read TGCAGTGCTGGCAAAAGACTCCTCTCTGGAAACACCATATATTTT. Protein sequence: CSAGKRLLSGNTIYF.